This TCR beta chain was sequenced for a study of shared clonotypes between healthy human individuals. Overall study context: The study enrolled a couple of women and a few men aged 18 to 49. Donors had three CD4 naive, three CD4 memory, two CD8 naive and one CD8 memory plate apiece. Regarding the study as a whole: Memory subsets generally showed lower estimated richness than naive subsets.

The CDR3 consists of 15 residues. Germline V gene lookup returns CDR1 MNHEY and CDR2 SVGAGI. The trim removed 2 bases at V and 4 bases at J, leaving 4 bases unmatched. Every immunoSEQ plate was one replicate of a subset's evenly spread DNA. Clones were sequenced by immunoSEQ multiplex PCR, and TCRdb holds only the in-frame ones, with some missing. The sample consists of over a million clones, 75% to 85% of them appearing once. A word on this clone: Its antigen is unidentified.

The sample taken for sequencing was memory CD4+ T cells from PBMCs. Specified subset: CD45RA-negative fraction. The source of this sequence is a man younger than 35 in good health. Some clones in this sample may be carry-over from other donors' samples. The J gene is TRBJ1-1, the V gene TRBV6-5, with 10 bases aligning to TRBD1. The CDR3 coding sequence is TGTGCCAGCAGTTACCGGACAGGGGGTCGCACTGAAGCTTTCTTT. It codes for CASSYRTGGRTEAFF.